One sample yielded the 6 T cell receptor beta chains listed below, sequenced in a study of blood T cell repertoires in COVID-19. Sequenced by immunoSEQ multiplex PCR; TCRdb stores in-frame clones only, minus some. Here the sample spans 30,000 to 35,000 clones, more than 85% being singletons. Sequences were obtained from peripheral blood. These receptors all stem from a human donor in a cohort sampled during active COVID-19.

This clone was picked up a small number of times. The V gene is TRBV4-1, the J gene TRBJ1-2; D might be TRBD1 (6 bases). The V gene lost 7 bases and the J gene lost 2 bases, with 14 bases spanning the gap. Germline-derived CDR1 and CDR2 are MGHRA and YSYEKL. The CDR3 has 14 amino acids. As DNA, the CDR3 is TGCGCCAGCAAACCAAGAACAGGGAACTATGGCTACACCTTC. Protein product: CASKPRTGNYGYTF.

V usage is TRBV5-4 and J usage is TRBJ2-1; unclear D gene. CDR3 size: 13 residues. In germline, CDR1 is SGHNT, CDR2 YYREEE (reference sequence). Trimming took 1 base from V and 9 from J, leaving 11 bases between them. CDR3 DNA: TGTGCCAGCAGCTTGAATCCCGTCGGTGAGCAGTTCTTC. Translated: CASSLNPVGEQFF.

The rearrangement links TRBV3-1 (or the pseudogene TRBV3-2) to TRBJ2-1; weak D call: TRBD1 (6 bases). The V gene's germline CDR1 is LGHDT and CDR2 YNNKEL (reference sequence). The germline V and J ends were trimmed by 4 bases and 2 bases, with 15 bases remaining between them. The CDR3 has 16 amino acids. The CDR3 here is CASSLWDTGAYNEQFF. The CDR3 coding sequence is TGTGCCAGCAGCCTTTGGGACACCGGAGCCTACAATGAGCAGTTCTTC.

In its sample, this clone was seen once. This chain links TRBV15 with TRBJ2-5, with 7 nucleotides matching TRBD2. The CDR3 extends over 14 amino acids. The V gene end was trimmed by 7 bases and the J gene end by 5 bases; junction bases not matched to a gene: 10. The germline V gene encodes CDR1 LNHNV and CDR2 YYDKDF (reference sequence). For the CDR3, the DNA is TGTGCCACCACTCAGCAGCTCGGGGGGGAGACCCAGTACTTC. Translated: CATTQQLGGETQYF.

The DNA for the CDR3 is TGTGCCGCTGGAAGGGGTGACGAGCAGTACTTC. Translation: CAAGRGDEQYF. V gene TRBV12-3 or TRBV12-4 combines with J gene TRBJ2-7; a weak D match, TRBD1 (5 bases). This CDR3 region has 11 residues. Trimming took off 11 bases at V and 5 bases at J, with 13 bases between the two ends.

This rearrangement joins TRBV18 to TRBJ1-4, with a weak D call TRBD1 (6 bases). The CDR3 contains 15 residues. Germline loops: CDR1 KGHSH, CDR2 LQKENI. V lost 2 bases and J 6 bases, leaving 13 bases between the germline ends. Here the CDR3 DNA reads TGTGCCAGCTCACCAGCGACAGGCTTGTATGAAAAACTGTTTTTT. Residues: CASSPATGLYEKLFF.